This TCR beta chain appears in the sequencing data of a study of blood T cell repertoires in COVID-19. Across the whole study: The United States, Italy and Spain provided the acute and convalescent COVID-19 samples. PBMCs, B-cell-depleted T cells, or T cells provided the cDNA or gDNA that made up the material.

Authors' methods: Amplification of reference gene primers was used by the study to estimate nucleated cell counts. Sequenced by immunoSEQ multiplex PCR; TCRdb stores in-frame clones only, minus some. The V and J calls and clone size are taken from that table; D and trimming were inferred from the DNA. Of 250,000 to 350,000 clones detected, around 87% appear once; the ten largest clones hold about 7.8%. Per germline, CDR1 SGHTA and CDR2 FQGNSA. Losses at the gene ends were 0 bases for V and 1 base for J; bases not matched to a gene: 5. The CDR3 runs to 17 residues. The chain recombines TRBV7-2 with TRBJ2-3, with 9 nucleotides matching TRBD2. Sequenced material: peripheral blood. This receptor was identified in a woman aged 45-60 years who had recovered from COVID-19. Here the CDR3 DNA reads TGTGCCAGCAGCTTAGCTCCCGGCGGGGGGGGCACAGATACGCAGTATTTT. This translates into CASSLAPGGGGTDTQYF.